These 27 T cell receptor beta chains originate from one sample sequenced in a study of human T cells and chemical hapten exposure (TCRdb year 2021). Libraries were constructed by RACE. For sequencing, a NextSeq 500 was employed. The raw public reads went through TCRdb reprocessing: fastp at Q25, MiXCR clone calling, in-frame beta chains kept. Records with the same CDR3 protein are collapsed into one entry carrying the most frequent genes and DNA. The sample table holds around 300,000 distinct CDR3 sequences, of which 7.7% were seen once. The ten largest clones take up more than 1% of the sample. Taken with the paper, the label for time point translates to: pre-sensitization, week 0. Sample treatment or condition, as interpreted from the label and publication: therapeutic diphenylcyclopropenone sensitization with weekly scalp DPC. The sample here was whole blood, taken in connection with sensitization to the hapten diphenylcyclopropenone (DPC). These receptors came from a man younger than 35 with alopecia areata. Some clones in this sample may be carry-over from other donors' samples.

The V call is TRBV11-2, the J call TRBJ1-6; D may be TRBD1 (5 bases). Trimming pared 6 bases from V and 7 bases from J, leaving 7 bases between. This CDR3 contains 12 residues. Per the germline V gene, CDR1 is SGHAT and CDR2 is FQNNGV. The CDR3 region has the DNA TGTGCCAGCAGAAGACAGAATTCACCCCTCCACTTT. It codes for CASRRQNSPLHF.

This clonotype was seen a handful of times. This chain connects TRBV29-1 to TRBJ2-7; D possibly corresponds to TRBD2 (5 bases). The CDR3 is 11 residues long. The ends were cut back, 6 bases at V and 4 bases at J, with 10 bases in the middle. Germline V CDR1 and CDR2: SQVTM, ANQGSEA. CDR3 in amino acids: CSVAGIYEQYV. CDR3 in DNA: TGCAGCGTGGCCGGGATATACGAGCAGTACGTC.

This clonotype was counted only a few times. The V gene is TRBV7-2, the J gene TRBJ2-2, with 7 bases aligning to TRBD2. V gave up 4 bases and J gave up 4 bases; unmatched junction bases: 3. Germline values: CDR1 SGHTA, CDR2 FQGNSA. The CDR3 is made up of 14 amino acids. The DNA for the CDR3 is TGTGCCAGCAGCTGGACTAGTGCCACCGGGGAGCTGTTTTTT. Protein sequence: CASSWTSATGELFF.

This clonotype has a handful of counts. This chain joins TRBV5-5 and TRBJ1-6; weak D call: TRBD1 (6 bases). The CDR3 is 16 amino acids. Germline V gene lookup returns CDR1 SGHKS and CDR2 YYEKEE (reference sequence). V dropped 1 base and J dropped 5 bases, with 13 bases sitting between them. The CDR3 sequence: CASSLSFGGDNSPLHF. CDR3 DNA: TGTGCCAGCAGCTTGTCATTCGGGGGCGATAATTCACCCCTCCACTTT. Full variable domain (missing parts from reference TRBV5-5 and TRBJ1-6): DAGVTQSPTHLIKTRGQQVTLRCSPISGHKSVSWYQQVLGQGPQFIFQYYEKEERGRGNFPDRFSARQFPNYSSELNVNALLLGDSALYLCASSLSFGGDNSPLHFGNGTRLTVT.

This clonotype has a handful of counts. This sequence joins TRBV4-1 and TRBJ1-6, with D unclear. The V gene lost 0 bases and the J gene lost 9 bases, with 12 bases spanning the gap. Germline lookup yields CDR1 MGHRA and CDR2 YSYEKL. This CDR3 has 15 residues. The CDR3, as DNA: TGCGCCAGCAGCCAAGAGGAGGAGGCAATTTCACCCCTCCACTTT. It codes for CASSQEEEAISPLHF.

This chain uses TRBV7-9 with TRBJ1-1; 7 bases are a match to TRBD1. Germline V gene lookup returns CDR1 SEHNR and CDR2 FQNEAQ (reference sequence). The CDR3 is 14 amino acids. The junction had 10 bases not matched to a gene; V was cut back by 5 bases and J by 7 bases. CDR3 in amino acids: CASSDSGTAFEAFF. CDR3 nucleotides: TGTGCCAGCAGCGATAGCGGGACAGCTTTTGAAGCTTTCTTT.

The gene calls are TRBV20-1 and TRBJ1-6, with D possibly matching TRBD1 (5 bases). The germline CDR1 and CDR2 sequences are DFQATT and SNEGSKA (reference sequence). V lost 4 bases, J lost 5 bases, and 12 bases lay in between. The CDR3 loop spans 14 amino acids. The CDR3 protein is CSATSGTDNSPLHF. In DNA, the CDR3 is TGCAGTGCTACGTCCGGGACGGATAATTCACCCCTCCACTTT.

The CDR3 sequence: CSAKDRERVNQPQHF. In DNA form, the CDR3 reads TGCAGTGCAAAGGACAGGGAGAGGGTCAATCAGCCCCAGCATTTT. The chain joins TRBV20-1 to TRBJ1-5; 8 bases map to TRBD1. This CDR3 spans 15 amino acids. Germline CDR1 is DFQATT and CDR2 is SNEGSKA (reference sequence). Unmatched junction bases numbered 10, after V lost 6 bases and J lost 3 bases.

This chain links TRBV20-1 with TRBJ2-7; 8 bases line up with TRBD1. Germline CDR1 reads DFQATT; CDR2 reads SNEGSKA (reference sequence). This CDR3 is built from 13 residues. J lost 3 bases, V lost 6 bases, and 7 bases had no gene match. This CDR3 is CSAGGQALYEQYV. The CDR3 DNA is TGCAGTGCGGGGGGACAGGCCCTCTACGAGCAGTACGTC.

The V and J genes are TRBV7-2 and TRBJ1-1; D uncertain. This CDR3 has 14 amino acids. The germline V gene encodes CDR1 SGHTA and CDR2 FQGNSA. V gave up 2 bases and J gave up 3 bases, with 10 bases separating them. DNA of the CDR3: TGTGCCAGCAGCTTAAGTCGGGCTTACACTGAAGCTTTCTTT. Protein: CASSLSRAYTEAFF.

This clonotype was seen more than once but under ten times. The rearrangement joins TRBV13 to TRBJ2-3; the D call may be TRBD1 or TRBD2 (5 bases each). Trimming removed 3 bases at V and 4 bases at J, with 8 bases between. The CDR3 loop spans 13 amino acids. Germline CDR1 is PRHDT and CDR2 is FYEKMQ (reference sequence). The CDR3 bases are TGTGCCAGCAGCTTGGGGGACCCAGATACGCAGTATTTT. Residues: CASSLGDPDTQYF.

The chain recombines TRBV14 with TRBJ2-5; D gene unclear. The CDR3 runs to 14 residues. Germline lookup yields CDR1 SGHDN and CDR2 FVKESK. V lost 0 bases and J lost 5, with 10 bases in between. The DNA of the CDR3 is TGTGCCAGCAGCCAAGATGATCCTGGGGAGACCCAGTACTTC. This encodes CASSQDDPGETQYF.

This clonotype came up a few times. The V gene is TRBV5-1, the J gene TRBJ2-1, with TRBD2 matching over 10 bases. The V gene's germline CDR1 is SGHRS and CDR2 YFSETQ. The CDR3 has 16 residues. V dropped 3 bases and J dropped 4; count of bases not matched to a gene: 7. DNA of the CDR3: TGCGCCAGCAGCTCCGAAGCGGGGGGGCAATACAATGAGCAGTTCTTC. This translates into CASSSEAGGQYNEQFF.

This clonotype was counted a few times. The J gene is TRBJ2-2, the V gene TRBV20-1; possibly TRBD2 for D (6 bases). The CDR3 has 13 amino acids. The germline V and J ends were trimmed by 3 bases and 7 bases, with 12 bases remaining between them. Germline CDR1 and CDR2: DFQATT and SNEGSKA (reference sequence). CDR3 DNA: TGCAGTGCTAGCGGGGGAAGCGGCGGGGAGCTGTTTTTT. It encodes CSASGGSGGELFF.

This clonotype came up a few times. The rearrangement uses TRBV6-2 or TRBV6-3 and TRBJ1-1; D is ambiguous. V lost 4 bases and J 6 bases, leaving 12 bases between the germline ends. The CDR3 sequence is 13 residues long. From germline, CDR1 is MNHEY and CDR2 SVGEGT. CDR3 in amino acids: CASSSVEGAEAFF. The CDR3 DNA reads TGTGCCAGCAGTTCTGTGGAGGGTGCTGAAGCTTTCTTT.

The chain uses TRBV7-9 and TRBJ1-1, with TRBD1 identical over 8 bases. The J segment lost 4 bases and the V segment lost 3 bases, leaving 4 bases of the junction unmatched. The CDR3 length is 14 residues. Germline V gives CDR1 SEHNR, CDR2 FQNEAQ (reference sequence). The CDR3 spells CASSFQGATTEAFF. Here the CDR3 DNA reads TGTGCCAGCAGCTTCCAGGGGGCGACCACTGAAGCTTTCTTT.

The genes are TRBV5-6 and TRBJ2-5; D not resolved. The CDR3 has 14 amino acids. V lost 4 bases and J lost 2, with 12 bases in between. Per germline, CDR1 SGHDT and CDR2 YYEEEE. For the CDR3, the DNA is TGTGCCAGCAGCCGCAACTACTTTCAAGAGACCCAGTACTTC. Its protein is CASSRNYFQETQYF.

This clonotype was counted between two and nine times. The rearrangement joins TRBV6-6 to TRBJ1-5, with a possible D match to TRBD1 (6 bases). The CDR3 loop spans 15 amino acids. The germline V and J ends were trimmed by 0 bases and 5 bases, with 11 bases remaining between them. Per the germline V gene, CDR1 is MNHNY and CDR2 is SVGAGI (reference sequence). The CDR3 sequence: CASSYSITGHQPQHF. The CDR3 region has the DNA TGTGCCAGCAGTTACTCGATTACAGGGCATCAGCCCCAGCATTTT.

This rearrangement joins TRBV4-1 to TRBJ2-3, with 11 bases lining up with TRBD1. The CDR3 loop spans 16 amino acids. V was pared by 0 bases and J by 5 bases, with 4 bases of the junction left unmatched. In germline, CDR1 is MGHRA, CDR2 YSYEKL. The CDR3 here is CASSQDGQGAVDTQYF. The CDR3, as DNA: TGCGCCAGCAGCCAAGATGGACAGGGGGCGGTAGATACGCAGTATTTT.

V usage is TRBV4-2 and J usage is TRBJ2-3, with a tentative D call TRBD2 (5 bases). V lost 0 bases and J 8 bases, leaving 15 bases between the germline ends. The CDR3 contains 15 residues. Germline CDR1 reads LGHNA; CDR2 reads YNFKEQ. For the CDR3, the DNA is TGTGCCAGCAGCCAAGAGGCCAGGACCGCGGGTACGCAGTATTTT. This encodes CASSQEARTAGTQYF.

This clonotype was counted a few times. This chain connects TRBV3-1 to TRBJ1-2; 9 bases agree with TRBD1. The germline V gene encodes CDR1 LGHDT and CDR2 YNNKEL (reference sequence). The CDR3 consists of 15 residues. The ends lost 6 bases at V and 4 bases at J; junction bases unmatched: 9. Here the CDR3 reads CASRQDRGGLYGYTF. CDR3 sequence (DNA): TGTGCCAGCAGGCAGGACAGGGGTGGACTCTATGGCTACACCTTC.

The rearrangement links TRBV11-2 to TRBJ2-3; D is ambiguous. Germline V gene sequence: CDR1 SGHAT, CDR2 FQNNGV. This CDR3 spans 14 amino acids. Trimming pared 1 base from V and 4 bases from J, leaving 9 bases between. Here the CDR3 reads CASSLGINSDTQYF. The DNA for the CDR3 is TGTGCCAGCAGCTTAGGTATTAATTCAGATACGCAGTATTTT.

Ten or more counts support this clonotype. V and J are TRBV20-1 and TRBJ1-1, with 7 bases lining up with TRBD1. The ends lost 4 bases at V and 0 bases at J; junction bases unmatched: 2. The germline V gene has CDR1 DFQATT and CDR2 SNEGSKA (reference sequence). The CDR3 covers 13 residues. The DNA of the CDR3 is TGCAGTGCTAACAGGGGAATGAACACTGAAGCTTTCTTT. Residues: CSANRGMNTEAFF.

V usage is TRBV6-5 and J usage is TRBJ2-3; 16 bases fit TRBD2. Unmatched junction bases numbered 4, after V lost 6 bases and J lost 4 bases. Germline values: CDR1 MNHEY, CDR2 SVGAGI. The CDR3 consists of 16 residues. The CDR3: CASSLGLAGGPDTQYF. The CDR3, as DNA: TGTGCCAGCAGCTTGGGACTAGCGGGGGGGCCAGATACGCAGTATTTT.

The chain carries TRBV7-9 and TRBJ1-6; the D gene is possibly TRBD1 (6 bases). The CDR3 consists of 16 residues. The germline V and J ends were trimmed by 5 bases and 7 bases, with 18 bases remaining between them. The V gene's germline CDR1 is SEHNR and CDR2 FQNEAQ (reference sequence). In DNA, the CDR3 is TGTGCCAGCAGCACCACCCGACAGGAGGAGAATTCACCCCTCCACTTT. Translating it yields CASSTTRQEENSPLHF.

The gene calls are TRBV28 and TRBJ2-7, with 7 bases aligning to TRBD2. Losses at the gene ends were 3 bases for V and 3 bases for J; bases not matched to a gene: 5. The CDR3 loop spans 14 amino acids. Germline V gene data show CDR1 as MDHEN and CDR2 as SYDVKM. The CDR3 loop reads CASSLWGGSYEQYF. DNA of the CDR3: TGTGCCAGCAGTTTGTGGGGGGGAAGCTACGAGCAGTACTTC.

This clonotype appeared a few times. The chain is built from TRBV20-1 and TRBJ1-2, with no clear D. The length of the CDR3 is 10 residues. The V and J ends lost 2 bases and 6 bases respectively, with 4 bases between them. CDR1 and CDR2 from the germline V gene are DFQATT and SNEGSKA (reference sequence). The chain's CDR3 is CSARSDGYTF. The CDR3 bases are TGCAGTGCTAGATCGGATGGCTACACCTTC.